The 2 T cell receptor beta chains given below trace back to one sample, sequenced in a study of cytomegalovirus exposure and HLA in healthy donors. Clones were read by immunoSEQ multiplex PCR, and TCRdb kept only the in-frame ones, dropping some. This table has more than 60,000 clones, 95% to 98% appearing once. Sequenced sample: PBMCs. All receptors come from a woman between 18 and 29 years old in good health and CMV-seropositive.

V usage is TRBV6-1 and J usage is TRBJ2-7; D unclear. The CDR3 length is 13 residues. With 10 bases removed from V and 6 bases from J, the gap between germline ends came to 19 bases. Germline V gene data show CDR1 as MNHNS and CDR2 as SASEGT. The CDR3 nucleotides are TGTGCCACCTCGACGCTGCCCTGGAGCGAGCAGTACTTC. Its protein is CATSTLPWSEQYF.

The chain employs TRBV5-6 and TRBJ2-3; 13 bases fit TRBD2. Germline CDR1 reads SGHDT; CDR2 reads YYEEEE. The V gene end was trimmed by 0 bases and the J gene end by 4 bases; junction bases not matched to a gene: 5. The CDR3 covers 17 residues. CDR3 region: CASSLVGLAGAPDTQYF. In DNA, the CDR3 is TGTGCCAGCAGCTTGGTCGGACTAGCGGGAGCTCCAGATACGCAGTATTTT.